Included here is one T cell receptor (beta chain) sequence, with context. Its antigen is not yet known. Mismatch with germline at one junction end may stem from a read error. The CDR3 covers 14 residues, taking in both the cysteine and the phenylalanine. Of the read, only the CDR3 DNA is kept; its 42 bases are in frame from base 1. Per the germline V gene, MNHEY is the CDR1 and SVGAGI is the CDR2. A constant-region primer and ProtoScript II reverse transcriptase were used to reverse-transcribe TCRbeta-specific cDNA from about 530 ng total RNA. The TCRbeta libraries were prepared through three rounds of nested multiplex PCR following a slightly modified ARM-PCR procedure. The first two PCR rounds used multiplex TRBV1-TRBV30 forward primers with a Cbeta reverse primer, each for around 10 cycles. Sample barcodes and Illumina adapters were added in a final 25-cycle PCR using Deep VentR polymerase. Before sequencing, amplicons of 200-500 bp were purified from gel using a QIAquick gel extraction kit. An Illumina HiSeq 2500 was used to sequence the TCRbeta amplicons with 250-bp paired-end reads. The study's own analysis went as follows. To recover full CDR3 sequences, reads were quality-trimmed using Trimmomatic v0.33 and paired reads were then merged using FLASH v1.2.11. V, D and J germline segments were assigned to the rearranged TCRbeta sequences using MiGEC v1.2.1b. Clonotype statistics, along with Shannon-Wiener diversity indices, were calculated using VDJtools v1.0.0. Except for diversity analysis, only each sample's 250 most abundant clonotypes were used in subsequent analyses to reduce sampling bias. TCRdb trimmed public reads at Q25 via fastp, called clones via MiXCR and kept in-frame beta chains. A single entry per CDR3 protein holds the most common genes and DNA from its merged rows. TCRdb, rather than the study authors, made the V and J calls. This sample comprises approximately 88,000 distinct CDR3 sequences, approximately 68% of them detected only once. The ten largest clones capture roughly 30% of the sample.

Without any cell sorting, total RNA and DNA were extracted together from about 20-30 mg of bulk tissue using the AllPrep DNA/RNA mini kit. Between November 2015 and early 2016, roughly 5 patients in China with histopathologically diagnosed primary liver carcinoma had their tumors surgically resected. At the time of sampling, the patients were treatment-naive and had chronic HBV infection. Fresh tumor and adjacent tissue pieces were bisected, with one half stored in RNAlater at -80 degrees C and the other half sent for histology. This specimen belongs to a study of tumor-infiltrating lymphocytes in primary liver carcinoma (dated by TCRdb to the late 2010s). General notes on the study: Of the five patients, three men and two women aged 30 to 69 years, four had hepatocellular carcinoma and one had combined HCC and intrahepatic cholangiocarcinoma. The study combined TCRbeta repertoire sequencing, expression microarrays and whole-exome sequencing across five regions of each liver tumor, with adjacent normal tissue and blood. Repertoires from technical replicates were highly reproducible, with mean shared-clone rates around 0.89 and correlation coefficients above 0.95. The five patients had tumors staged T1-T3 N0M0, with maximum diameters ranging from about 4.2 to 10 cm. A total of 35 or so specimens from 5 patients went through TCRbeta repertoire sequencing, namely 25 tumor regions, 5 adjacent noncancerous liver tissues and 5 peripheral blood samples. Roughly 3.65 to 7.13 million productive TCRbeta reads were obtained per sample, and no significant difference in read depth was found between tissue types.

Study-level results and caveats: Because only the TCR beta chain was sequenced and unpaired alpha chains were not captured, true repertoire diversity is likely underestimated. Consistent with antigen-driven expansion, pairs of tumor regions showed higher repertoire overlap (mean around 36%) than either tumor-adjacent pairs (about 17%) or tumor-blood pairs (approximately 15%). The study included only four to six patients, and the authors note findings should be validated in a larger study. Compared with blood, tumors had a significantly larger share of the repertoire taken up by the top 250 clones (p = 0.039). Comparison of CD4+ and CD8+ T cell repertoires was precluded by the use of bulk unsorted samples.

Recombination connected TRBV6-5 to TRBJ1-5; TRBD1 matches 11 bases in the middle. This sequence was found in a man in his forties with primary liver carcinoma and hepatitis B virus infection. The sequenced sample was tumor-adjacent normal liver tissue. The sequence in DNA is TGTGCAAGCAGGACAGGGGGCTTCAATCAGCCCCCGCATTTT. This is translated as CASRTGGFNQPPHF.